The entry below describes one TCR beta chain. No antigen is known for it. Germline CDR1 SGHRS, CDR2 YFSETQ. The CDR3 loop spans 15 amino acids. The V and J ends lost 2 bases and 0 bases respectively, with 10 bases between them. This sample is drawn from a study of identical twins. TCRdb fed the 5' RACE reads into MiXCR, producing one record per CDR3 protein. The sample lists hundreds of thousands of distinct CDR3 sequences; over 15% were seen once. Study outcomes and limitations: The analysis was cross-sectional rather than longitudinal within donors.

This same sample was also taken into another study, of T cells expressing NK-cell markers.

The sample consisted of PBMCs. This clonotype was obtained from a woman aged 18-30 years in good health. The chain links TRBV5-1 to TRBJ2-3; D remains ambiguous. This CDR3 reads CASSFERPSTDTQYF. The CDR3 coding sequence is TGCGCCAGCAGCTTCGAAAGACCTAGCACAGATACGCAGTATTTT. Complete variable domain (other parts from reference TRBV5-1 and TRBJ2-3): KAGVTQTPRYLIKTRGQQVTLSCSPISGHRSVSWYQQTPGQGLQFLFEYFSETQRNKGNFPGRFSGRQFSNSRSEMNVSTLELGDSALYLCASSFERPSTDTQYFGPGTRLTVL.